This T cell receptor beta chain was identified during a study of T cells expressing NK-cell markers. Study background: The authors sequenced eight donors, of whom seven were HCMV-seropositive and one was seronegative.

Making the TCR beta cDNA relied on 5'RACE template switching with UMIs. TCRdb processed the 5' RACE reads again and assigns one entry to each CDR3 protein, with no DNA. The table lists fewer than 400,000 distinct CDR3 sequences, with 5.2% in the top ten. Germline V gene data show CDR1 as SEHNR and CDR2 as FQNEAQ (reference sequence). The length of the CDR3 is 15 residues. V gene TRBV7-9 combines with J gene TRBJ2-5; absent DNA, TCRdb's TRBD1 call cannot be checked. This clonotype was sampled from a man aged 18-69 years in good health. Sequenced input: blood T cells: a sorted CD56 or NKG2C T cell subset, CD4+ or CD8+ T cells, or bulk PBMC T cells (not recorded which). The CDR3 loop reads CASSLGRGIQETQYF.